The 2 T cell receptor beta chains given below trace back to one sample, sequenced in a study of T cell changes during pregnancy in multiple sclerosis. Using immunoSEQ multiplex PCR, the repertoire was profiled, and TCRdb retains in-frame clones only, with some absent. The table records some 90,000 clones, about 92% of them present only once. This material consisted of peripheral blood, taken in the first trimester of pregnancy. The receptors here all came from a female donor with multiple sclerosis, enrolled in a pregnancy study.

The rearrangement links TRBV5-1 to TRBJ2-6; the D gene is possibly TRBD1 (5 bases). This CDR3 is built from 17 residues. V was shortened by 0 bases and J by 0 bases, with 10 bases between the two germline ends. Germline V gene data show CDR1 as SGHRS and CDR2 as YFSETQ. CDR3 in amino acids: CASSLGQTYSGANVLTF. The CDR3 DNA reads TGCGCCAGCAGCTTGGGACAGACCTACTCTGGGGCCAACGTCCTGACTTTC.

V gene TRBV6-6 combines with J gene TRBJ2-1, with D hard to call. Germline CDR1 is MNHNY and CDR2 is SVGAGI (reference sequence). V lost 8 bases and J lost 9, with 11 bases in between. CDR3 length: 11 residues. The CDR3 spells CASGPPTEQFF. As DNA, the CDR3 is TGTGCCAGCGGGCCGCCTACTGAGCAGTTCTTC.